This TCR beta chain emerged from a study of shared clonotypes between healthy human individuals. Looking at the study overall: Each donor's CD8 memory used one plate, CD8 naive two, each CD4 subset three.

The protocol was immunoSEQ multiplex PCR, while the TCRdb copy is restricted to in-frame clones and leaves out a portion. This table has about 2,100,000 clones, about 93% appearing once. The table lists this clone with a few counts. Its antigen is unknown. The same CDR3 also results from other DNA sequences found in this sample. CDR1 is SNHLY and CDR2 is FYNNEI in the germline V gene. The CDR3 is made up of 12 amino acids. Trimming removed 3 bases at V and 4 bases at J, with 4 bases between. Naive CD8 cells comprised CD45RO-negative, CCR7-positively selected cells, excluding terminally differentiated effector memory CD45RA+ cells. Study donors comprised healthy, HIV-negative adults devoid of recent acute infection or vaccination. Adults of Caucasian background living in Nashville, Tennessee made up all donors. Points from the study as a whole: Shared clonotypes: 4.5% to 6.5% naive CD4, around 4% naive CD8, about 2.5% memory CD4, 0.4% to 0.5% memory CD8.

The TCR was taken from a man younger than 35 in good health. Some clones in this sample may be carry-over from other donors' samples. Sequenced input: naive CD8+ T cells from PBMCs. This chain links TRBV2 with TRBJ1-3; D remains ambiguous. The CDR3 region is CASSDSGNTIYF. CDR3 DNA: TGTGCCAGCAGTGATTCGGGAAACACCATATATTTT. The variable domain in full, completed from reference TRBV2 and TRBJ1-3, reads EPEVTQTPSHQVTQMGQEVILRCVPISNHLYFYWYRQILGQKVEFLVSFYNNEISEKSEIFDDQFSVERPDGSNFTLKIRSTKLEDSAMYFCASSDSGNTIYFGEGSWLTVV.